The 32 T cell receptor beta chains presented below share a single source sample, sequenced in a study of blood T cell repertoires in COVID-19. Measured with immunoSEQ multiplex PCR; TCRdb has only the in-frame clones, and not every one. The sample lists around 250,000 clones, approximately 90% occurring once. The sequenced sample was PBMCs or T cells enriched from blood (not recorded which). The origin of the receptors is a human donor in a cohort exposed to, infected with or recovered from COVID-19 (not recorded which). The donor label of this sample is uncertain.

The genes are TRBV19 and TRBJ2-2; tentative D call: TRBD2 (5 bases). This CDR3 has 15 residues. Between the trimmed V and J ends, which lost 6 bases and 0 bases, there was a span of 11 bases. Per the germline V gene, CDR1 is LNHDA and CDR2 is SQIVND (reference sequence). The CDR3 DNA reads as TGTGCCAGTAGCCAAAGCGGATCGAACACCGGGGAGCTGTTTTTT. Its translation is CASSQSGSNTGELFF.

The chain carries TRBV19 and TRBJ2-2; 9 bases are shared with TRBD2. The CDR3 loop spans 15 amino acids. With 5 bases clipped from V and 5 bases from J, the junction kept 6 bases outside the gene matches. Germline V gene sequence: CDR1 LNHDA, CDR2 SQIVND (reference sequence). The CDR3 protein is CASSVLAGPTGELFF. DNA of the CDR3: TGTGCCAGTAGTGTTCTAGCGGGGCCAACCGGGGAGCTGTTTTTT.

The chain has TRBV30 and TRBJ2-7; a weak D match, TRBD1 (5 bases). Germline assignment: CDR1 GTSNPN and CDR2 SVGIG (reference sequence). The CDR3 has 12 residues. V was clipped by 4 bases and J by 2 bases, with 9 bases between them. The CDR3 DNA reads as TGTGCCTGGATGGCAGGGCCCTACGAGCAGTACTTC. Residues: CAWMAGPYEQYF.

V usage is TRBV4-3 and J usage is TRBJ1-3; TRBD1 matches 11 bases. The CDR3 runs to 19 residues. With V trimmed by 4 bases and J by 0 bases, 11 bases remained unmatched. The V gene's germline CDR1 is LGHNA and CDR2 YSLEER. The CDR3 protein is CASSRTGTGGTNSGNTIYF. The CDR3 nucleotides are TGCGCCAGCAGCCGTACCGGGACAGGGGGAACCAACTCTGGAAACACCATATATTTT.

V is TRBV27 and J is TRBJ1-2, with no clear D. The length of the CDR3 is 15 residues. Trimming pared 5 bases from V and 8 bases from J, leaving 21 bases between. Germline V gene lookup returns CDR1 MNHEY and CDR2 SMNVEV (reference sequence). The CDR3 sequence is CASSGEGHRVGGYTF. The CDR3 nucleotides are TGTGCCAGCAGTGGGGAGGGTCACCGGGTTGGAGGCTACACCTTC.

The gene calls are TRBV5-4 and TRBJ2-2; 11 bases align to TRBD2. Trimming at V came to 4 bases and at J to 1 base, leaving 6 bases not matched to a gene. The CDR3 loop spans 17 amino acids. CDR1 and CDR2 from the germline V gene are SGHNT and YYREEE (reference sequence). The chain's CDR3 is CASSPTSGGLNTGELFF. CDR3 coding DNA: TGTGCCAGCAGCCCCACTAGCGGGGGCCTGAACACCGGGGAGCTGTTTTTT.

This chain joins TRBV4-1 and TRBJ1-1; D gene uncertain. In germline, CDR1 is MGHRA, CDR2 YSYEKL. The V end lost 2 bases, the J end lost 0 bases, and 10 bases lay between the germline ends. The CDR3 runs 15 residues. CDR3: CASSQPRELNTEAFF. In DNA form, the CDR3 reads TGCGCCAGCAGCCAACCCCGGGAGTTGAACACTGAAGCTTTCTTT.

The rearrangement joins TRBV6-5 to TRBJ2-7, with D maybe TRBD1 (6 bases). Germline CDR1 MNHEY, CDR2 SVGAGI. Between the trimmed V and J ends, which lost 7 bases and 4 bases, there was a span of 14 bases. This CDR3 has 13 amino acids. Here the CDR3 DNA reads TGTGCCAGCACCTTAGGGGGACGTTACGAGCAGTACTTC. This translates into CASTLGGRYEQYF.

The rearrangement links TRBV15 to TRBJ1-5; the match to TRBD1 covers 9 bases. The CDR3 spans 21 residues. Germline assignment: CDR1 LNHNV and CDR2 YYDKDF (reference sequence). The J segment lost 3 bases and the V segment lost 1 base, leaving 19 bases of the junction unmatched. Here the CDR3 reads CATSRGYTGGMTIHDNQPQHF. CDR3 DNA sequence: TGTGCCACCAGCAGAGGTTACACAGGGGGCATGACTATCCACGACAATCAGCCCCAGCATTTT.

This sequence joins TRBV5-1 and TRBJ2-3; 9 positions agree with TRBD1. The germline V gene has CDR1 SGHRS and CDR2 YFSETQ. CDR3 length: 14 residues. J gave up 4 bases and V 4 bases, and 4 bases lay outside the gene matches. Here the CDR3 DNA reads TGCGCCAGCAGCGGGACAGGGCCCCCAGATACGCAGTATTTT. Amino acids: CASSGTGPPDTQYF.

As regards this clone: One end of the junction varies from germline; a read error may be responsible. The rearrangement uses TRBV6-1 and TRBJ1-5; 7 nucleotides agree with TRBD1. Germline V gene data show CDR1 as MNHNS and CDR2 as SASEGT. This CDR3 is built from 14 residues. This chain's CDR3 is CASREGTAASPQHF. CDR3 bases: TGTGCCAGCAGGGAAGGGACAGCGGCCTCGCCCCAGCATTTT.

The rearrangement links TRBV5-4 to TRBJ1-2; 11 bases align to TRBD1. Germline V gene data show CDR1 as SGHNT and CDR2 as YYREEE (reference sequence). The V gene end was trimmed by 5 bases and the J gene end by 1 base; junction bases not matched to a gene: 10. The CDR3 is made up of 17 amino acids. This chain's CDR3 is CASRYKDRGLDNYGYTF. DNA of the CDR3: TGTGCCAGCAGGTATAAGGACAGGGGGCTGGATAACTATGGCTACACCTTC.

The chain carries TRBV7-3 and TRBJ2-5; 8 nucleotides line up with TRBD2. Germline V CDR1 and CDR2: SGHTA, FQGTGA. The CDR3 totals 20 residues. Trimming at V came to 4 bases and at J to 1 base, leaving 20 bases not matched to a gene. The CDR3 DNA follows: TGTGCCAGCAGCTCCTCGGGACTAGGTAGGCCCCCAAAAGGCCAAGAGACCCAGTACTTC. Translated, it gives CASSSSGLGRPPKGQETQYF.

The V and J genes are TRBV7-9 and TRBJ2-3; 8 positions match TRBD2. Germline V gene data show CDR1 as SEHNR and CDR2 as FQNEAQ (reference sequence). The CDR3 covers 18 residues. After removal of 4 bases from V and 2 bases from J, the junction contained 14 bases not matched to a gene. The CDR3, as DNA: TGTGCCAGCAGCTCATGGGAGGGAGCGGGGGTCCCCACAGATACGCAGTATTTT. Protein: CASSSWEGAGVPTDTQYF.

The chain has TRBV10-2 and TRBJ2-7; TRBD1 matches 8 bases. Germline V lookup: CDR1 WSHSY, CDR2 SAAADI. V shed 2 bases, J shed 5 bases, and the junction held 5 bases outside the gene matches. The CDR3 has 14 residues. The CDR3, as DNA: TGCGCCAGCAGTGAGGACAGGGGAAGCGACGAGCAGTACTTC. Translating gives CASSEDRGSDEQYF.

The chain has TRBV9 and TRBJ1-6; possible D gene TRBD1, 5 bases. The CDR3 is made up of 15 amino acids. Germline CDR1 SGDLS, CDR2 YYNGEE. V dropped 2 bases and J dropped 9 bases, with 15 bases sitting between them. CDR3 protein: CASSVEGAPGSPLHF. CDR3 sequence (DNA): TGTGCCAGCAGCGTCGAAGGGGCCCCTGGTTCACCCCTCCACTTT.

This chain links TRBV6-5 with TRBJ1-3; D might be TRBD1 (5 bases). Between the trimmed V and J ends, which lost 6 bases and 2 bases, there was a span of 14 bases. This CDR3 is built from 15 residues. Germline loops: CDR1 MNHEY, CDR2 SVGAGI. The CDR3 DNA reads TGTGCCAGCAGCCGTAGGAGGGGTGCTGGAAACACCATATATTTT. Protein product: CASSRRRGAGNTIYF.

CDR3 nucleotide sequence: TGTGCCAGCAGTCCACTGGGGGGACAGGGAGGCAATCAGCCCCAGCATTTT. It codes for CASSPLGGQGGNQPQHF. This chain links TRBV6-6 with TRBJ1-5; 9 nucleotides align to TRBD1. The CDR3 has 17 residues. CDR1 is MNHNY and CDR2 is SVGAGI in the germline V gene (reference sequence). Trimming took 5 bases from V and 2 from J; bases not matched to a gene: 10.

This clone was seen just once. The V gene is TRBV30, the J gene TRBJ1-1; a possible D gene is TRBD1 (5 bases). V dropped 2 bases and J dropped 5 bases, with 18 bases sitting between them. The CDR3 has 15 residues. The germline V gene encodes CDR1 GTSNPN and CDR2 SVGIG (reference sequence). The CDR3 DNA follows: TGTGCCTGGAGTTTGGGGCGGGGTAGCTCAACTGAAGCTTTCTTT. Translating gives CAWSLGRGSSTEAFF.

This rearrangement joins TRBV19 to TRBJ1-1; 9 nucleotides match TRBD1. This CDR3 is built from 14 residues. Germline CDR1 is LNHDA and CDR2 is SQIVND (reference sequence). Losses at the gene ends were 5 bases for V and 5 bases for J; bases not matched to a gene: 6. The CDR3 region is CASSLTTGGTEAFF. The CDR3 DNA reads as TGTGCCAGTAGTCTGACGACAGGGGGTACTGAAGCTTTCTTT.

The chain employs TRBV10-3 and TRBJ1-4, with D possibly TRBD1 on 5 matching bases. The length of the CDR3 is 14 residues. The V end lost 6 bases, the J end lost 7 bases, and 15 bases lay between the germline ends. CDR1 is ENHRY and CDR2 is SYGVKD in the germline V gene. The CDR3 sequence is CAIRGEAWGEKLFF. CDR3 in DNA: TGTGCCATCAGAGGGGAGGCCTGGGGTGAAAAACTGTTTTTT.

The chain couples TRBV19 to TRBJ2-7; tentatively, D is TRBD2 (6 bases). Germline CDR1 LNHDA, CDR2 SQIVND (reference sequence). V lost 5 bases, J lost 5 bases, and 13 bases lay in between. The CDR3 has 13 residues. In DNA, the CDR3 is TGTGCCAGTAGTGACCGGCCGGGGGACGAGCAGTACTTC. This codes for CASSDRPGDEQYF.

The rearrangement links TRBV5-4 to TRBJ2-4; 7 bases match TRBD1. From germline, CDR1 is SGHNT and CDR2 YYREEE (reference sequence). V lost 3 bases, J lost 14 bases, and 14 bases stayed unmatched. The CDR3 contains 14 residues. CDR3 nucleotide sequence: TGTGCCAGCAGCTCGGACTCACTCCTGACAGGGAAGTACTTC. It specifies CASSSDSLLTGKYF.

The CDR3 protein is CASTPYSGSTGELFF. Here the CDR3 DNA reads TGTGCCAGCACCCCCTACTCGGGGTCCACCGGGGAGCTGTTTTTT. This chain links TRBV11-2 with TRBJ2-2; possible D gene TRBD2, 5 bases. The V end was cut by 7 bases, the J end by 4 bases, with 16 bases between. This CDR3 comprises 15 residues. CDR1 and CDR2 (germline): SGHAT, FQNNGV.

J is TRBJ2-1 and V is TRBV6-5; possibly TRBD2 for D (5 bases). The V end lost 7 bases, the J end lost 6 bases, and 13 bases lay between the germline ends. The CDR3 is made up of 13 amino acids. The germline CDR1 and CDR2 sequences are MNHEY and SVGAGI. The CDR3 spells CASTLIATNEQFF. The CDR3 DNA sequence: TGTGCCAGCACCCTGATAGCGACCAATGAGCAGTTCTTC.

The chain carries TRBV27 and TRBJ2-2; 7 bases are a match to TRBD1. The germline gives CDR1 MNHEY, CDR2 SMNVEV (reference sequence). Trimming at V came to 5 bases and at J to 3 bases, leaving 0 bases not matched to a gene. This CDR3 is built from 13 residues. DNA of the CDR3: TGTGCCAGCAGTGACAGGGACACCGGGGAGCTGTTTTTT. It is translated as CASSDRDTGELFF.

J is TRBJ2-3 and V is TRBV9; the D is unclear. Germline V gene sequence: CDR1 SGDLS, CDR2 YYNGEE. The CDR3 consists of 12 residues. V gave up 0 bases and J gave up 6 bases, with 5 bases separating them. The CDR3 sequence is CASSVDRDTQYF. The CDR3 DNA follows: TGTGCCAGCAGCGTAGACCGGGATACGCAGTATTTT.

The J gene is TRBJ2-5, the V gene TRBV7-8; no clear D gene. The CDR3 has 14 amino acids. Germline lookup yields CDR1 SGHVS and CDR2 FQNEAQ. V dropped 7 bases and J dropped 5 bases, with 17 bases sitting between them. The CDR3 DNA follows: TGTGCCAGCACCCTGGCCCCAAATTGGGAGACCCAGTACTTC. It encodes CASTLAPNWETQYF. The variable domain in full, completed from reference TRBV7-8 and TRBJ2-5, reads GAGVSQSPRYKVAKRGQDVALRCDPISGHVSLFWYQQALGQGPEFLTYFQNEAQLDKSGLPSDRFFAERPEGSVSTLKIQRTQQEDSAVYLCASTLAPNWETQYFGPGTRLLVL.

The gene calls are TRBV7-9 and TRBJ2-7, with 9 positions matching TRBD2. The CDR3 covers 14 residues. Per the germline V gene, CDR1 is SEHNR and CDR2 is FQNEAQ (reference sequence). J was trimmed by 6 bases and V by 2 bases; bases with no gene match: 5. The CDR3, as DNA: TGTGCCAGCAGCTTATCGGCGGGGGGGACCGAGCAGTACTTC. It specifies CASSLSAGGTEQYF.

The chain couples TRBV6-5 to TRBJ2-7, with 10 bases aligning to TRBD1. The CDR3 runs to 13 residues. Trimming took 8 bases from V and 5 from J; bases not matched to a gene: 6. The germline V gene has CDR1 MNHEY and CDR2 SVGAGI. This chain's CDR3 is CASGGTGEDEQYF. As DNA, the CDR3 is TGTGCCAGCGGGGGGACAGGGGAGGACGAGCAGTACTTC.

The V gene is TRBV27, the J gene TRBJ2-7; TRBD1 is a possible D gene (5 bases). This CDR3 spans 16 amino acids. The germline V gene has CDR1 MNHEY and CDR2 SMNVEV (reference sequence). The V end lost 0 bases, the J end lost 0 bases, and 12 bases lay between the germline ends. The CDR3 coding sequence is TGTGCCAGCAGTTTATCGGAAGGGGAAAGCTCCTACGAGCAGTACTTC. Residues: CASSLSEGESSYEQYF.

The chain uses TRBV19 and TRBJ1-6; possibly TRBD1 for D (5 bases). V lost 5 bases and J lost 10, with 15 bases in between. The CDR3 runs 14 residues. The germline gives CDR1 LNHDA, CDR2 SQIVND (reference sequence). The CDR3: CASSSQGGQSPLHF. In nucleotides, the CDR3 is TGTGCCAGTAGTTCCCAGGGCGGACAATCACCCCTCCACTTT.